Below are 24 T cell receptor beta chains sequenced from a single sample in a study of blood T cells in healthy people across ages. The authors ran a second PCR of roughly 6 to 12 cycles using a sample-barcoded 5' primer and a J-beta primer mix. TCRdb recomputed calls from the 5' RACE reads with MiXCR, one row per CDR3 protein. Of some 750,000 distinct CDR3 sequences in the sample, over 20% were seen once. Sequenced input: blood. All receptors derive from a man in his sixties or seventies in good health.

V gene TRBV27 combines with J gene TRBJ2-1; 7 bases agree with TRBD2. J gave up 3 bases and V 7 bases, and 6 bases lay outside the gene matches. Germline assignment: CDR1 MNHEY and CDR2 SMNVEV (reference sequence). CDR3 size: 14 residues. CDR3 nucleotides: TGTGCCAGCAAGCGTGGCGGGAGCTACAATGAGCAGTTCTTC. Protein sequence: CASKRGGSYNEQFF.

The chain couples TRBV29-1 to TRBJ2-7, with D possibly being TRBD2 (6 bases). V was trimmed by 3 bases and J by 1 base, leaving 13 bases between them. The germline V gene has CDR1 SQVTM and CDR2 ANQGSEA. The CDR3 extends over 14 amino acids. The CDR3 sequence: CSVEVGGGSYEQYV. CDR3 nucleotide sequence: TGCAGCGTTGAGGTCGGTGGGGGGTCCTACGAGCAGTACGTC.

In regard to this clonotype: This sequence may be a read error, since a much larger clone differs from it by one base. The chain uses TRBV5-1 and TRBJ1-1; possibly TRBD1 for D (5 bases). Germline V lookup: CDR1 SGHRS, CDR2 YFSETQ. The CDR3 length is 14 residues. Trimming stripped 10 bases from V and 3 bases from J, with 19 bases between. The CDR3 DNA follows: TGCGCCGGCGGAAACTCAGGGTTGGACACTGAAGCTTTCTTT. The encoded protein is CAGGNSGLDTEAFF.

This clonotype was seen more than once but under ten times. The V gene is TRBV12-3 or TRBV12-4, the J gene TRBJ2-1, with 7 nucleotides matching TRBD2. CDR3 size: 15 residues. The V segment lost 6 bases and the J segment 6 bases; nucleotides outside the gene matches: 11. CDR3 in DNA: TGTGCCAGCAGAACCACGGGACGGGAGGCCAATGAGCAGTTCTTC. Its translation: CASRTTGREANEQFF.

This clonotype has more than one count but fewer than ten. J is TRBJ2-5 and V is TRBV7-9; the D gene is possibly TRBD1 (5 bases). Trimming pared 2 bases from V and 4 bases from J, leaving 23 bases between. CDR3 length equals 18 residues. Germline V gene sequence: CDR1 SEHNR, CDR2 FQNEAQ (reference sequence). CDR3 DNA: TGTGCCAGCAGCTTAAGGGGCGGCCAGAGACCCTCCCGAGAGACCCAGTACTTC. Its translation: CASSLRGGQRPSRETQYF.

There are a few counts of this clonotype. This chain joins TRBV12-3 or TRBV12-4 and TRBJ2-2; D possibly corresponds to TRBD1 (6 bases). The V gene lost 7 bases and the J gene lost 6 bases, with 15 bases spanning the gap. CDR3 length equals 14 residues. CDR3 DNA: TGTGCCAGCACCAGCACAGGGTCCCCCGGGGAGCTGTTTTTT. Its protein is CASTSTGSPGELFF.

This clonotype showed up just a few times. The J gene is TRBJ2-3, the V gene TRBV7-2; D not certain. The germline V gene has CDR1 SGHTA and CDR2 FQGNSA. This CDR3 region has 14 residues. Trimming cost V 5 bases and J 4 bases, with 13 bases left between them. This CDR3 is CASSLLSSSDTQYF. CDR3 bases: TGTGCCAGCAGCCTGCTAAGTTCGTCAGATACGCAGTATTTT.

This rearrangement joins TRBV12-3 or TRBV12-4 to TRBJ1-1; TRBD1 is a possible D gene (6 bases). The CDR3 has 13 residues. With 6 bases removed from V and 9 bases from J, the gap between germline ends came to 17 bases. The CDR3 sequence is CASSEGTPVQAFF. In DNA, the CDR3 is TGTGCCAGCAGCGAGGGGACACCCGTTCAAGCTTTCTTT.

This clonotype appeared a few times. It may be a read error: a sequence one base away is much more abundant. The chain links TRBV6-5 to TRBJ1-5; TRBD1 aligns across 11 bases. Germline lookup yields CDR1 MNHEY and CDR2 SVGAGI. This CDR3 spans 15 amino acids. The CDR3 loop is CANKDRGRRNQTQHF. The DNA for the CDR3 is TGTGCCAACAAGGACAGGGGGCGCCGCAATCAGACCCAGCATTTT.

This clonotype was recorded at least ten times. This chain connects TRBV24-1 to TRBJ2-5; tentative D call: TRBD1 (5 bases). V lost 3 bases and J lost 1, with 11 bases in between. CDR1 and CDR2 from the germline V gene are KGHDR and SFDVKD. This CDR3 comprises 15 residues. The CDR3 DNA follows: TGTGCCACCAGTGATCCAGACAGTCCCCAAGAGACCCAGTACTTC. It specifies CATSDPDSPQETQYF.

There are a few counts of this clonotype. The CDR3 region has the DNA TGTGCCAGCAGTTACGGACAGCCCAATCAGCCCCAGCATTTT. It is translated as CASSYGQPNQPQHF. The chain employs TRBV6-5 and TRBJ1-5; weak D call: TRBD1 (6 bases). The CDR3 has 14 residues. The V and J ends lost 2 bases and 3 bases respectively, with 8 bases between them. Germline V gene data show CDR1 as MNHEY and CDR2 as SVGAGI.

This clonotype was seen at least ten times. This chain uses TRBV15 with TRBJ2-3, with 10 bases fitting TRBD2. The CDR3 has 18 amino acids. The V segment lost 0 bases and the J segment 2 bases; nucleotides outside the gene matches: 8. Germline CDR1 LNHNV, CDR2 YYDKDF (reference sequence). CDR3 in DNA: TGTGCCACCAGCAGAGATCGGCCTAGCGGGAGCAACACAGATACGCAGTATTTT. Its protein product is CATSRDRPSGSNTDTQYF.

The chain is built from TRBV24-1 and TRBJ1-5, with 11 nucleotides matching TRBD1. CDR3 length equals 16 residues. Germline assignment: CDR1 KGHDR and CDR2 SFDVKD. Trimming cost V 4 bases and J 3 bases; bases outside gene matches: 4. This chain's CDR3 is CATSEGGQGDNQPQHF. The DNA of the CDR3 is TGTGCCACCAGTGAGGGGGGACAGGGGGACAATCAGCCCCAGCATTTT.

This clonotype was picked up a small number of times. The J gene is TRBJ2-7, the V gene TRBV14; no clear D. The germline V gene has CDR1 SGHDN and CDR2 FVKESK. Trimming removed 4 bases at V and 1 base at J, with 17 bases between. CDR3 length: 16 residues. The CDR3 DNA reads as TGTGCCAGCAGCCCCGGGCCGCGGAAAAATTCCTACGAGCAGTACTTC. It encodes CASSPGPRKNSYEQYF.

The chain couples TRBV20-1 to TRBJ2-7; D tentatively fits TRBD1 or TRBD2 (6 bases each). The germline gives CDR1 DFQATT, CDR2 SNEGSKA (reference sequence). V shed 2 bases and J shed 4 bases, with 15 bases lying between them. The CDR3 is made up of 14 amino acids. The DNA of the CDR3 is TGCAGTGCTAGATCCGGGGGCTCAGAATACGAGCAGTACTTC. It codes for CSARSGGSEYEQYF.

There are many counts of this clonotype. The V call is TRBV5-1, the J call TRBJ2-5; 9 bases are shared with TRBD1. Germline V gene sequence: CDR1 SGHRS, CDR2 YFSETQ. V lost 5 bases, J lost 4 bases, and 15 bases stayed unmatched. This CDR3 has 17 residues. The CDR3 sequence: CASRRDSGTGSSETQYF. The CDR3 DNA is TGCGCCAGCAGACGCGACTCCGGGACAGGGTCGTCAGAGACCCAGTACTTC.

This clonotype was seen a handful of times. V usage is TRBV7-3 and J usage is TRBJ2-3; D remains ambiguous. Looked up from germline, CDR1 is SGHTA and CDR2 is FQGTGA. The CDR3 extends over 15 amino acids. Trimming stripped 0 bases from V and 2 bases from J, with 9 bases between. DNA for the CDR3: TGTGCCAGCAGCTTAACGGGTTTAGTCACAGATACGCAGTATTTT. It encodes CASSLTGLVTDTQYF.

The rearrangement uses TRBV5-1 and TRBJ2-1, with 7 bases identical to TRBD1. The CDR3 is 15 residues long. V was clipped by 0 bases and J by 5 bases; unmatched bases: 5. Per the germline V gene, CDR1 is SGHRS and CDR2 is YFSETQ. CDR3 region: CASSLEGQSHNEQFF. The CDR3 DNA is TGCGCCAGCAGCTTGGAGGGACAGTCCCACAATGAGCAGTTCTTC.

This clonotype appeared many times. V usage is TRBV12-3 or TRBV12-4 and J usage is TRBJ2-7, with a possible D match to TRBD2 (6 bases). The V end lost 3 bases, the J end lost 1 base, and 7 bases lay between the germline ends. The CDR3 runs 13 residues. CDR3 in amino acids: CASSFGTSYEQYF. The DNA for the CDR3 is TGTGCCAGCAGTTTCGGGACTTCCTACGAGCAGTACTTC.

Turning to this clonotype: Just one base apart from a much larger clone, this may be a read error. The genes are TRBV5-1 and TRBJ2-3, with 7 bases fitting TRBD1. CDR1 and CDR2 (germline): SGHRS, YFSETQ. The CDR3 consists of 21 residues. CDR3 DNA: TGCGCCAGCAGCTTGGCGTCGACAGGGCTTAGTTCTCGTTCTAGCACAGATACGCAGTGTTTT. Protein: CASSLASTGLSSRSSTDTQCF.

Points on this clonotype: At one end, the junction sequence differs from germline, possibly due to a read error. The V and J genes are TRBV12-3 or TRBV12-4 and TRBJ2-5; 9 bases agree with TRBD2. The CDR3 runs 16 residues. CDR3 in amino acids: CASSFGIAGDQETQYF. CDR3 DNA: TGTGCCAGCAGTTTCGGGATAGCGGGGGACCAGGAGACCCAGTACTTC.

The genes are TRBV7-9 and TRBJ1-2, with 8 positions matching TRBD1. Germline V gene lookup returns CDR1 SEHNR and CDR2 FQNEAQ (reference sequence). The CDR3 is 13 amino acids. V shed 4 bases and J 8 bases; nucleotides not matched to a gene: 6. CDR3 nucleotides: TGTGCCAGCAGCTCCCATGGGGACAGGGGCTACACCTTC. It yields the protein CASSSHGDRGYTF.

This clonotype was detected a few times. The J gene is TRBJ2-1, the V gene TRBV6-7, with D perhaps matching TRBD2 (6 bases). TRBV6-7 is identified as an open reading frame with a role that is uncertain. V was cut by 4 bases and J by 0 bases, with 16 bases left in between. The CDR3 length is 17 residues. CDR3 sequence: CASSSTIAVLSYNEQFF. In nucleotides, the CDR3 is TGTGCCAGCAGTTCCACCATAGCGGTACTCTCCTACAATGAGCAGTTCTTC.

This clonotype was counted only a few times. The chain's CDR3 is CSARYQLSSYNSPLHF. The CDR3 nucleotides are TGCAGTGCTAGATACCAGCTGAGCTCCTATAATTCACCCCTCCACTTT. The V and J genes are TRBV20-1 and TRBJ1-6, with D uncertain. Germline V gives CDR1 DFQATT, CDR2 SNEGSKA (reference sequence). CDR3 size: 16 residues. Trimming shortened V by 2 bases and J by 0 bases, and 11 bases separated the two germline ends.